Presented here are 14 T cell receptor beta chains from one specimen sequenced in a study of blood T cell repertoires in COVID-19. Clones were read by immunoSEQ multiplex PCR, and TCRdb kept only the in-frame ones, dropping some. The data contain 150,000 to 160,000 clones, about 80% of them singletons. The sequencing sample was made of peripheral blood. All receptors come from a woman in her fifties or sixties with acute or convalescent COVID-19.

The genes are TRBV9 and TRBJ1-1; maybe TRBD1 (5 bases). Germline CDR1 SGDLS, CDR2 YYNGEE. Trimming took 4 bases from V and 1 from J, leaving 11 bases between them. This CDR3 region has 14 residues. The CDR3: CASSRLGQNTEAFF. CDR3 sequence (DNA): TGTGCCAGCAGCCGATTGGGGCAGAACACTGAAGCTTTCTTT.

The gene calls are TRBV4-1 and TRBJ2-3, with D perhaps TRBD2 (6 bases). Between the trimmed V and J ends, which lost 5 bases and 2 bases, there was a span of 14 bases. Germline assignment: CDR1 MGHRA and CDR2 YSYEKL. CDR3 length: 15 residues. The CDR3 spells CASSYVGGFTDTQYF. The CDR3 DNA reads TGCGCCAGCAGCTACGTCGGGGGATTCACAGATACGCAGTATTTT.

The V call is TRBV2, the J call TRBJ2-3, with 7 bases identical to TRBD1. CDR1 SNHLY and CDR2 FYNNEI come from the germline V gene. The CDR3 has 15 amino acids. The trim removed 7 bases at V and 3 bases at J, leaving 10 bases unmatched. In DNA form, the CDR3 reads TGTGCCAGCAATGCACAGGGGTTAGGTACAGATACGCAGTATTTT. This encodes CASNAQGLGTDTQYF.

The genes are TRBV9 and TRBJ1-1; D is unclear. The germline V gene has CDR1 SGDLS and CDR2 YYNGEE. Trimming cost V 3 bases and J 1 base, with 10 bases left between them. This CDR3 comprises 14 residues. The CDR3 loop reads CASSGMAGNTEAFF. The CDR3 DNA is TGTGCCAGCAGCGGTATGGCGGGGAACACTGAAGCTTTCTTT.

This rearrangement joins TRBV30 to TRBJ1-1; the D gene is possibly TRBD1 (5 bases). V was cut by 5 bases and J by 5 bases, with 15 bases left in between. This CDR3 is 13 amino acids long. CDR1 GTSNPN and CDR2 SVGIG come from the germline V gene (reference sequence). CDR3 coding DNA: TGTGCCTGGCGCTCTCAGGGTTGGACTGAAGCTTTCTTT. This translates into CAWRSQGWTEAFF. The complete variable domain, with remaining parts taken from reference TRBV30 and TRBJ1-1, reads SQTIHQWPATLVQPVGSPLSLECTVEGTSNPNLYWYRQAAGRGLQLLFYSVGIGQISSEVPQNLSASRPQDRQFILSSKKLLLSDSGFYLCAWRSQGWTEAFFGQGTRLTVV.

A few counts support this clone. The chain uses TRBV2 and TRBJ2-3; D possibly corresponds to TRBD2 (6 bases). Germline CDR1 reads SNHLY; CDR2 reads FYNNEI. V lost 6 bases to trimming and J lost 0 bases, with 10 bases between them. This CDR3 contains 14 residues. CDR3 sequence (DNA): TGTGCCAGCAGGGCCCGGGGGAGCACAGATACGCAGTATTTT. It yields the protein CASRARGSTDTQYF.

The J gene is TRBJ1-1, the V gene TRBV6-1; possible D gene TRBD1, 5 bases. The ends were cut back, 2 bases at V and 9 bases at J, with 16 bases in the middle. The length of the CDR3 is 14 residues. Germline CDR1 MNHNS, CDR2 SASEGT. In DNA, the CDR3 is TGTGCCAGCAGTGAATCAGGGATGGGTTGGAAAGCTTTCTTT. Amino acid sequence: CASSESGMGWKAFF.

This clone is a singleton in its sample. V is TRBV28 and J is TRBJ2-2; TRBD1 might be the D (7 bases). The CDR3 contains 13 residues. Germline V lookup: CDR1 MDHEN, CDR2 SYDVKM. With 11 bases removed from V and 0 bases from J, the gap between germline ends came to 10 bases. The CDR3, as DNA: TGTGCCGGAGGGGGCACGAACACCGGGGAGCTGTTTTTT. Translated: CAGGGTNTGELFF.

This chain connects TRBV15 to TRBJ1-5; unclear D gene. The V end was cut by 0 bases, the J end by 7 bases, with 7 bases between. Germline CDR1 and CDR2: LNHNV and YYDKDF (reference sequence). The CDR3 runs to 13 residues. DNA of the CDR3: TGTGCCACCAGCAGAGATTTGAGCCAGCCCCAGCATTTT. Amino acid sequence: CATSRDLSQPQHF.

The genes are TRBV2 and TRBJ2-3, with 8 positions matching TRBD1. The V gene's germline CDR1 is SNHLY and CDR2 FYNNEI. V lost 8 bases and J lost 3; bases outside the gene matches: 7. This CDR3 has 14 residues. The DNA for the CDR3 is TGTGCCAGCGCTCAGGGGGCCCGGACAGATACGCAGTATTTT. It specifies CASAQGARTDTQYF.

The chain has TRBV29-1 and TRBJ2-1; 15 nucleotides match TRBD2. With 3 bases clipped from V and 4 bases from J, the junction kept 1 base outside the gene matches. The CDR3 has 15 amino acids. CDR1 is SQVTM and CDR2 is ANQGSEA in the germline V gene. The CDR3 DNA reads TGCAGCGTTGAGGGACTAGCGGGGGGTTACAATGAGCAGTTCTTC. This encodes CSVEGLAGGYNEQFF.

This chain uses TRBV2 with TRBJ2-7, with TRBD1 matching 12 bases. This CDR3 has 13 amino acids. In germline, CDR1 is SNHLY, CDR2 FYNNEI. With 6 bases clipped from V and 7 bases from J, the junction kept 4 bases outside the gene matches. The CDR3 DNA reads TGTGCCAGCAGGGGACAGGGGGCGGGGGAGCAGTACTTC. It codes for CASRGQGAGEQYF.

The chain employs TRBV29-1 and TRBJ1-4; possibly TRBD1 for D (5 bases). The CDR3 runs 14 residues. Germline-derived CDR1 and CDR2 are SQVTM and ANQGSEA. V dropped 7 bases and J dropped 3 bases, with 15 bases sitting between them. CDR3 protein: CSAESRGANEKLFF. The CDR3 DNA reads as TGCAGCGCCGAAAGTCGGGGGGCTAATGAAAAACTGTTTTTT.

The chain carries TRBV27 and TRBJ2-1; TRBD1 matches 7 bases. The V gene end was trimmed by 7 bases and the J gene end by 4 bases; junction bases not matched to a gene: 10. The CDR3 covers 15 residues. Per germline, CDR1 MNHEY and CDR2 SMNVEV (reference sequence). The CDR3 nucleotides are TGTGCCAGCACTCGAGGGGGCAGGTTTTACAATGAGCAGTTCTTC. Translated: CASTRGGRFYNEQFF.